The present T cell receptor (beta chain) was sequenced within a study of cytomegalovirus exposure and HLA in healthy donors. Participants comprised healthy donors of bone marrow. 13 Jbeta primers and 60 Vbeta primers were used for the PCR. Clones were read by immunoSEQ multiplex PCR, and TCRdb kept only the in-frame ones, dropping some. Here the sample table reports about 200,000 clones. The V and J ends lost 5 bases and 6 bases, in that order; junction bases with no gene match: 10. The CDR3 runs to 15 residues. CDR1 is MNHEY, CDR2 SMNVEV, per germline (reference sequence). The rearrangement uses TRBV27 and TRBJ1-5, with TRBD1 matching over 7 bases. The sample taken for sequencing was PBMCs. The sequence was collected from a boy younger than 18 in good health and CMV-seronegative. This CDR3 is CASSPINRGSQPQHF. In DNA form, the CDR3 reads TGTGCCAGCAGTCCTATTAACAGGGGTAGTCAGCCCCAGCATTTT.